The clone carrying this T cell receptor (beta chain) was seen repeatedly, ten times or more. This sample was taken from a study of T cells in Graves' hyperthyroidism and ophthalmopathy. RNA transcripts were the template for amplifying TCR beta CDR3 regions. Researchers ran a first-round RT-PCR on the TCR CDR3 using the HTBI primer set. TCRdb re-derived calls from the multiplex PCR reads in MiXCR, one entry per CDR3 protein. The sample gives around 580,000 distinct CDR3 sequences, roughly 46% of which show up once; about 8.3% is in the top ten. The germline V gene encodes CDR1 SNHLY and CDR2 FYNNEI. Trimming pared 3 bases from V and 1 base from J, leaving 12 bases between. CDR3 length: 15 residues.

The V gene is TRBV2, the J gene TRBJ2-5; the D is unclear. Sequenced material: peripheral blood or thyroid tissue (not recorded which). The sequence came from a young woman with Graves' hyperthyroidism. The CDR3 DNA sequence: TGTGCCAGCAGTGAGACCCCCCCGGGCCAAGAGACCCAGTACTTC. It is translated as CASSETPPGQETQYF.